This T cell receptor beta chain comes out of a study of CD8 T cells in Susac syndrome. Random hexamers served to reverse transcribe roughly 0.45 to 1 ug RNA. It was immunoSEQ multiplex PCR that amplified TCR beta CDR3 across 54 Vbeta and 13 Jbeta. TCRdb redid the calling of the immunoSEQ multiplex PCR reads with MiXCR, one entry per CDR3 protein. The table has about 200,000 distinct CDR3 sequences, 85% to 95% seen once; the top ten hold approximately 0.094%. Germline assignment: CDR1 LGHDT and CDR2 YNNKEL (reference sequence). V was shortened by 1 base and J by 5 bases, with 8 bases between the two germline ends. The CDR3 runs to 13 residues. As for this clonotype: The antigen is unknown.

Study findings and constraints: That the number of individuals in its TCR sequencing and HLA analysis was relatively small was acknowledged by the study.

TCR beta sequencing was performed on blood CD8+ and CD4+ T cells. Healthy donors constituted the control group, matched for age and sex. Source material: CD4+ T cells from PBMCs. This TCR was recovered from a human donor in good health. The V call is TRBV3-1, the J call TRBJ2-5; D gene uncertain. The CDR3: CASSQGLLETQYF. In DNA form, the CDR3 reads TGTGCCAGCAGCCAAGGGTTACTCGAGACCCAGTACTTC.